Below are 7 T cell receptor beta chains sequenced from a single sample in a study of neurological immune-mediated disorders. TCRdb processed the 5' RACE reads anew with MiXCR; each CDR3 protein has one entry. The top ten hold over 20% of the sample, which has about 17,000 distinct CDR3 sequences, more than 3% seen once. Specimen: CD8+ T cells from blood. These receptor sequences come from a woman in her forties in good health.

This clonotype was seen ten or more times. CDR3 sequence: CASSYPGTRLNEQFF. Here the CDR3 DNA reads TGTGCCAGCAGCTACCCCGGGACTAGGCTCAATGAGCAGTTCTTC. The J gene is TRBJ2-1, the V gene TRBV5-5, with 8 bases lining up with TRBD2. This CDR3 has 15 residues. The germline CDR1 and CDR2 sequences are SGHKS and YYEKEE (reference sequence). V lost 3 bases and J lost 6; bases outside the gene matches: 8.

This clonotype has ten or more counts. This chain joins TRBV20-1 and TRBJ2-3; no reliable D call. V was pared by 1 base and J by 6 bases, with 14 bases between. The CDR3 loop spans 14 amino acids. Germline V gives CDR1 DFQATT, CDR2 SNEGSKA (reference sequence). The CDR3 DNA reads as TGCAGTGCTAGAGGACCTTCCCCCCGGGATACGCAGTATTTT. This translates into CSARGPSPRDTQYF.

This clonotype was detected ten times or more. This rearrangement joins TRBV4-1 to TRBJ2-3; 9 nucleotides line up with TRBD1. This CDR3 is built from 15 residues. The J segment lost 4 bases and the V segment lost 3 bases, leaving 5 bases of the junction unmatched. CDR1 and CDR2 (germline): MGHRA, YSYEKL. The CDR3 sequence: CASSHGTGMSDTQYF. In DNA form, the CDR3 reads TGCGCCAGCAGCCACGGGACAGGGATGTCAGATACGCAGTATTTT.

This clonotype was seen ten or more times. This chain's CDR3 is CAIRINTGELFF. In nucleotides, the CDR3 is TGTGCCATCAGGATAAACACCGGGGAGCTGTTTTTT. The chain uses TRBV10-3 and TRBJ2-2, with D unresolved. Trimming took 6 bases from V and 2 from J, leaving 4 bases between them. CDR1 and CDR2 from the germline V gene are ENHRY and SYGVKD. The CDR3 consists of 12 residues.

This clonotype was seen repeatedly, ten times or more. V is TRBV19 and J is TRBJ1-5; 9 bases map to TRBD1. The CDR3 consists of 16 residues. The ends lost 3 bases at V and 0 bases at J; junction bases unmatched: 3. Germline loops: CDR1 LNHDA, CDR2 SQIVND (reference sequence). The DNA for the CDR3 is TGTGCCAGTAGTATGGGGACAGGGTATAGCAATCAGCCCCAGCATTTT. It yields the protein CASSMGTGYSNQPQHF.

The chain uses TRBV29-1 and TRBJ2-7, with 10 bases fitting TRBD2. The CDR3 covers 12 residues. Per germline, CDR1 SQVTM and CDR2 ANQGSEA. Losses at the gene ends were 4 bases for V and 3 bases for J; bases not matched to a gene: 0. The CDR3 bases are TGCAGCGTTGGACTAGCGGGCTACGAGCAGTACTTC. The encoded protein is CSVGLAGYEQYF.

This clonotype was seen repeatedly, ten times or more. The chain recombines TRBV27 with TRBJ2-7; D may be TRBD1 (6 bases). The V gene's germline CDR1 is MNHEY and CDR2 SMNVEV (reference sequence). Trimming took 5 bases from V and 0 from J, leaving 11 bases between them. This CDR3 spans 14 amino acids. CDR3 sequence reads: CASSPYRVSYEQYF. The DNA of the CDR3 is TGTGCCAGCAGTCCCTACAGGGTCTCCTACGAGCAGTACTTC.